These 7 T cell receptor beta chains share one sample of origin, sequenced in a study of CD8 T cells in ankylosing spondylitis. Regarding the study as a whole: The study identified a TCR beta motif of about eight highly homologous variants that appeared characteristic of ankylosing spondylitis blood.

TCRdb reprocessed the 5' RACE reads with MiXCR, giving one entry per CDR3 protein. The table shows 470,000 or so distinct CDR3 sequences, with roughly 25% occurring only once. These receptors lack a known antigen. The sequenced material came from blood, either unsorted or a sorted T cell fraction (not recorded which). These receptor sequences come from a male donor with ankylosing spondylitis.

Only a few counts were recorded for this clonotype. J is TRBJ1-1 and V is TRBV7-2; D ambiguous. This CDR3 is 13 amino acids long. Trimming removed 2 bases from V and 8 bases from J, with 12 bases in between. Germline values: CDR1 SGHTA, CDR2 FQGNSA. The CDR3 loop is CASSLYRLGEAFF. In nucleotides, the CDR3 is TGTGCCAGCAGCTTATATCGACTGGGGGAAGCTTTCTTT.

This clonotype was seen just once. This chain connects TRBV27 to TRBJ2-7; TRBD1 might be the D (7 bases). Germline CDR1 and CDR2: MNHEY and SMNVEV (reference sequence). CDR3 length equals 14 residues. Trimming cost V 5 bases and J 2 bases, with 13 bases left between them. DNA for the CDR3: TGTGCCAGCAGTGGGAGGACAGGACCCTACGAGCAGTACTTC. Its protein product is CASSGRTGPYEQYF.

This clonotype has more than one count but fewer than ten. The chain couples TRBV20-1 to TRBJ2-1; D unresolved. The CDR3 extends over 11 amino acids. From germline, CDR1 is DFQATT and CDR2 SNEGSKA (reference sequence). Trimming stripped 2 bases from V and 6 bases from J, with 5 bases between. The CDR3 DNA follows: TGCAGTGCTAGAACTGTCAATGAGCAGTTCTTC. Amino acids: CSARTVNEQFF.

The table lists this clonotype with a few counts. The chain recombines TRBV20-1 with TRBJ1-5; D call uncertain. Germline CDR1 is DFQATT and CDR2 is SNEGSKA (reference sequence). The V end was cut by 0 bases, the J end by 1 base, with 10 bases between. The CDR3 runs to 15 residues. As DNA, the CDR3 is TGCAGTGCTAGAGATGGTGGCACAAGCAATCAGCCCCAGCATTTT. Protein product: CSARDGGTSNQPQHF.

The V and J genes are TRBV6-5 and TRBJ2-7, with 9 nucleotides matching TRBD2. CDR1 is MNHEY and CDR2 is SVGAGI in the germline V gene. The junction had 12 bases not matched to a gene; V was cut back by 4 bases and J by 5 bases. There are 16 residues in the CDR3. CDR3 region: CASSSPGGSGSHEQYF. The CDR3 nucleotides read TGTGCCAGCAGTTCTCCTGGGGGTAGCGGGAGCCACGAGCAGTACTTC.

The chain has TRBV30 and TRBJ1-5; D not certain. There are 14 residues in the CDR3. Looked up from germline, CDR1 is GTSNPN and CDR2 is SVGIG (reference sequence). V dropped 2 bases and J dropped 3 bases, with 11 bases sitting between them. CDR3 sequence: CAWSLSSPNQPQHF. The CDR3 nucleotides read TGTGCCTGGAGTCTGTCGTCCCCCAATCAGCCCCAGCATTTT.

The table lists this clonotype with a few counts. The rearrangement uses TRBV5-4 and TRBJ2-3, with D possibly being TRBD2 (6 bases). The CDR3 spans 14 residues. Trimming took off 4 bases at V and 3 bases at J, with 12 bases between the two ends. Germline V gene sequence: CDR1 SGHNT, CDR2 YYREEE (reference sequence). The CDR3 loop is CASSPGLKTDTQYF. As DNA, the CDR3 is TGTGCCAGCAGCCCGGGACTTAAGACAGATACGCAGTATTTT.